A selection of T cell receptor beta chains follows, all from one sample in a study of vaccination and CD4 T cells after COVID-19. From the PCR reads, TCRdb called clonotypes with MiXCR, one entry per CDR3 protein. The data show 13,000 to 15,000 distinct CDR3 sequences, 50% to 55% seen once. These receptors lack a known antigen. Sequencing was done on a sample of CD4+ T cells from blood, cultured in vitro. The receptors derive from a human donor who had recovered from COVID-19. CDR3s include the opening cysteine and the closing phenylalanine or tryptophan. Each record gives: J gene, V gene, D gene, clone size, CDR3 protein, CDR3 DNA. The D gene is left open where the match is weak. The size entry is marked missing in some rows and otherwise reads once, few, many or a size class.

TRBJ2-1 TRBV15 . . CATSRDLGGLGEQFF TGTGCCACCAGCAGAGATCTGGGAGGTCTTGGTGAGCAGTTCTTC
TRBJ2-1 TRBV20-1 . . CSASGGGGSTYNEQFF TGCAGTGCTAGTGGGGGTGGGGGGTCAACCTACAATGAGCAGTTCTTC
TRBJ1-2 TRBV15 . few CATSRDVLLTEPIYGYTF TGTGCCACCAGCAGAGACGTCCTCCTCACGGAGCCTATCTATGGCTACACCTTC
TRBJ2-7 TRBV21-1 . . CASFKGGRTSHEQYF TGTGCCAGCTTTAAAGGTGGACGGACATCCCACGAGCAGTACTTC
TRBJ2-7 TRBV28 TRBD1 few CATQGTAFSYEQYF TGTGCCACCCAGGGGACAGCCTTCTCCTACGAGCAGTACTTC
TRBJ1-5 TRBV15 . few CATSVQGKGNQPQHF TGTGCCACCAGCGTTCAGGGCAAGGGCAATCAGCCCCAGCATTTT
TRBJ1-6 TRBV20-1 TRBD1 few CSARERRQGLLGPDSPLHF TGCAGTGCTAGAGAGCGTCGACAGGGACTTTTGGGCCCCGATTCACCCCTCCACTTT
TRBJ1-2 TRBV30 . few CAWRAGLANYGYTF TGTGCCTGGAGGGCAGGGTTAGCTAACTATGGCTACACCTTC
TRBJ2-2 TRBV7-3 . once CASSPSVTGELFF TGTGCCAGCAGCCCCTCCGTCACCGGGGAGCTGTTTTTT
TRBJ2-1 TRBV20-1 . few CSAQNAYNEQFF TGCAGTGCCCAGAACGCATACAATGAGCAGTTCTTC
TRBJ2-7 TRBV24-1 TRBD2 . CATGRAGEYEQYF TGTGCCACCGGAAGAGCGGGAGAGTACGAGCAGTACTTC
TRBJ1-1 TRBV6-1 . . CASSEAVTEAFF TGTGCCAGCAGTGAAGCGGTCACTGAAGCTTTCTTT
TRBJ1-2 TRBV5-1 TRBD1 . CASSLDRGLGYTF TGCGCCAGCAGCTTGGACAGGGGGCTTGGCTACACCTTC
TRBJ2-4 TRBV27 . . CASRYPPVRGPSKNIQYF TGTGCCAGCAGATACCCCCCCGTCCGGGGACCGTCCAAAAACATTCAGTACTTC
TRBJ2-5 TRBV14 . . CASSPGQETQYF TGTGCCAGCAGCCCGGGCCAAGAGACCCAGTACTTC
TRBJ2-2 TRBV12-5 . . CASGWSGTGELFF TGTGCTAGTGGCTGGTCGGGCACCGGGGAGCTGTTTTTT
TRBJ1-5 TRBV7-8 TRBD1 few CASSIRQGSQPQHF TGTGCCAGCAGCATCAGACAGGGTAGTCAGCCCCAGCATTTT
TRBJ1-2 TRBV14 . . CASSQDYNENKVGLLNYGYTF TGTGCCAGCAGCCAAGATTATAACGAGAACAAGGTCGGACTTCTTAACTATGGCTACACCTTC
TRBJ2-7 TRBV4-1 . . CASSREGAGTGYEQYF TGCGCCAGCAGCCGCGAGGGGGCCGGGACTGGCTACGAGCAGTACTTC
TRBJ2-3 TRBV20-1 TRBD2 few CSAETSGRTDTQYF TGCAGTGCCGAAACTAGCGGGAGGACAGATACGCAGTATTTT
TRBJ1-2 TRBV6-4 . . CASSALNDLKGGGYTF TGTGCCAGCAGCGCCCTAAATGACCTGAAGGGAGGTGGCTACACCTTC
TRBJ1-6 TRBV5-1 . . CASSFSGPNSPLHF TGCGCCAGCAGCTTCTCCGGGCCTAATTCACCCCTCCACTTT
TRBJ2-7 TRBV6-1 . few CASSRDLNYEQYF TGTGCCAGCAGCCGGGACTTGAACTACGAGCAGTACTTC